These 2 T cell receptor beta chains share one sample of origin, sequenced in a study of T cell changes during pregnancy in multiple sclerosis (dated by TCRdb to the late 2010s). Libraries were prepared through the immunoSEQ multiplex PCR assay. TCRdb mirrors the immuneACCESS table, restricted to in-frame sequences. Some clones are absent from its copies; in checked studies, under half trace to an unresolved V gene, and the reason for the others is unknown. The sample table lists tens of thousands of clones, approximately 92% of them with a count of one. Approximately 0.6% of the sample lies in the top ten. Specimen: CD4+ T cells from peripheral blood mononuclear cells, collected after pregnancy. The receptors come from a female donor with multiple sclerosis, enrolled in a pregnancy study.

The chain's CDR3 is CAWRMTVNTEAFF. CDR3 sequence (DNA): TGTGCCTGGAGGATGACAGTGAACACTGAAGCTTTCTTT. This sequence joins TRBV30 and TRBJ1-1; a weak D match, TRBD1 (5 bases). The germline V and J ends were trimmed by 3 bases and 0 bases, with 8 bases remaining between them. Germline V gene lookup returns CDR1 GTSNPN and CDR2 SVGIG (reference sequence). CDR3 length: 13 amino acids.

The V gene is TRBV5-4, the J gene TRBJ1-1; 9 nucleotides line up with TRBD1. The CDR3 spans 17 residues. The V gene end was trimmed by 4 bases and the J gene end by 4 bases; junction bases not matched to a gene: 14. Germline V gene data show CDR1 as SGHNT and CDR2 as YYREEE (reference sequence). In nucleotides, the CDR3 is TGTGCCAGCAGCAACCCCCGGACAGGGGCAGTAGGCACTGAAGCTTTCTTT. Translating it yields CASSNPRTGAVGTEAFF.